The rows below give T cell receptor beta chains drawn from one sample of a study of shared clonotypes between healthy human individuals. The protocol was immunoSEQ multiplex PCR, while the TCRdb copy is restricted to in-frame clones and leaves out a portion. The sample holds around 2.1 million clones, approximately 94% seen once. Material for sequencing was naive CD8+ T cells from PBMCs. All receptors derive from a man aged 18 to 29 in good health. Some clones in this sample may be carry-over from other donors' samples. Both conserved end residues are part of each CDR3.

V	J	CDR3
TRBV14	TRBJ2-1	CASSQDWLGYNEQFF
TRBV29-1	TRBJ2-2	CSVLPDTGELFF
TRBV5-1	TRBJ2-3	CASSDSGTLVRDTQYF
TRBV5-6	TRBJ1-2	CASSLKIRAQGYGYTF
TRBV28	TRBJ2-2	CASSSRTGLGTGELFF
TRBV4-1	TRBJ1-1	CASSQVGQMNTEAFF
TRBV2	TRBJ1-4	CASSPRDRVAKLFF
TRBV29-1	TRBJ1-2	CSVDVGRAHYGYTF
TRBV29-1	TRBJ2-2	CSVEGLGGELFF
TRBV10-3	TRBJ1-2	CAISDPDRGGYGYTF
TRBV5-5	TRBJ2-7	CASEPDRGVLYEQYF
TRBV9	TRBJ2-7	CASSLGGGGPYEQYF
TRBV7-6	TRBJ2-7	CASSLLAGGTYEQYF
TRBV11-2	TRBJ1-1	CASSLGRGRTEAFF
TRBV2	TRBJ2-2	CASSDRLAGLTGTGELFF
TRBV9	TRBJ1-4	CASSSQGWPATNEKLFF
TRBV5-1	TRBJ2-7	CASSLSWRSYEQYF
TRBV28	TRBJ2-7	CASSIPGQGRGEQYF
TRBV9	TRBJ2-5	CASSMERDQTQYF
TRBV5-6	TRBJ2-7	CASSLSVWDRGNEQYF
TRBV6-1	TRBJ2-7	CASSEAARTQKFYEQYF
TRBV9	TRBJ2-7	CASSAMGEGPYEQYF
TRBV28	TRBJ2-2	CASSLRTGGGELFF
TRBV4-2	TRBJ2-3	CASSQRSGGDTQYF
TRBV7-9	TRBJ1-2	CASSNRTGDFYGYTF
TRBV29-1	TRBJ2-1	CSVEDRVITYNEQFF
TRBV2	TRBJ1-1	CASSGGTMNTEAFF
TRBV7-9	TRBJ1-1	CASSSVMNTEAFF
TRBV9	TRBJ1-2	CASSEGYGYTF
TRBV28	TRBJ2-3	CASSLKRIGVNTQYF
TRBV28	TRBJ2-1	CASSLERSGRDNEQFF
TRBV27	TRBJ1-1	CASRPRQGAPTEAFF
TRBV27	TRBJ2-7	CASRPLGTSPYEQYF
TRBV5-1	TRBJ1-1	CASSPDLGNTEAFF
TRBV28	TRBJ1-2	CASSSTGPRHYGYTF
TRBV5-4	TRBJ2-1	CASSLETPHLNEQFF
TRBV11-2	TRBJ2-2	CASSLWGYTGELFF
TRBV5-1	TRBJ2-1	CASSLGFGRGDNEQFF
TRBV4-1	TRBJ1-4	CASSQDYIRRLRREKLFF
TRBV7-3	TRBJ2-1	CASSPTLAGGTQFF
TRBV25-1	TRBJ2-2	CASSPRRDGELFF
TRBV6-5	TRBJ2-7	CASSYDGGGFYEQYF
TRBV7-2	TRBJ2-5	CASSPRSVAGVWETQYF
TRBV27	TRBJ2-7	CASSGGYEQYF
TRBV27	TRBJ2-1	CASSLWDRVNEQFF
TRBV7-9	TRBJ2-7	CASSPTATDEQYF
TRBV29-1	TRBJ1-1	CSVEDRMNTEAFF
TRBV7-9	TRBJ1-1	CASSFGQQNTEAFF
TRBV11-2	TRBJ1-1	CASSLGTGGFEAFF
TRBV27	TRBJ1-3	CASSLIGSGNTIYF
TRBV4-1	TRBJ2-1	CASSQPGLAGANEQFF
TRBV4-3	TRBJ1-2	CASSQDLRGVLYGYTF
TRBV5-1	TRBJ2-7	CASSGGREKVYEQYF
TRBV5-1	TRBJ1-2	CARTGTGGAYYGYTF
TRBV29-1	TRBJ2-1	CSVEEGQGGESYNEQFF